Detailed here is one TCR beta chain. Its antigen is unknown. One base away there is no much larger clone; base qualities are not given. Libraries came from the immunoSEQ multiplex PCR assay. The multiplex PCR relied on a mix of 60 forward primers for TCR Vbeta segments and 13 reverse primers for TCR Jbeta segments. A multiplex PCR assay on genomic DNA amplified the CDR3 region of rearranged TCR beta genes. The Illumina HiSeq System was used to sequence the amplified TCR beta libraries as 87-base-pair reads. The authors processed their data as follows. In a later analysis, tens of millions of unique TCR beta chains were counted across the approximately 670 repertoires, and approximately 11 million of these chains were shared by at least two donors. Raw reads were error-corrected and collapsed into unique sequences with a nearest-neighbor algorithm that merged closely related sequences to remove PCR and sequencing errors. To assign V, D and J gene segments, CDR3 sequences were aligned to IMGT reference sequences. For a sequence to be retained, a match of at least six nucleotides was required to both a V gene segment and a J gene segment. Rearrangements were called productive when the CDR3 lacked stop codons and stayed in frame with V and J; all others were non-productive. CDR3 was defined by IMGT convention, running from the second conserved V-encoded cysteine to the conserved J-encoded phenylalanine. In an earlier analysis of 500 to 650 of the donors, sequences lacking an unambiguous match to a single V gene segment were excluded. An earlier analysis of several hundred of the donors classified V segments as functional when productive rearrangements were above 56.7% and as segregating when the standard deviation between donors was above 5%. To diagnose cytomegalovirus status from the catalog of TCR beta chain sequences, a statistical classification framework was built. In a later analysis, TCR nucleotide sequences were compared against IMGT/GENE-DB human TR gene sequences so that V and J genes could be assigned. A later analysis assigned CDR3 sequences and most-parsimonious VDJ recombination scenarios with the TCRdist pipeline. In a later analysis, each TCR beta chain was defined by its CDR3 amino acid sequence together with its V-gene family, and reads without a unique V-gene family were excluded. A later analysis removed 500 to 650 highly shared, low-generation-probability nucleotide sequences to deal with suspected cross-contamination and a sequencing artifact. In a later analysis, a clonal expansion index was calculated for each public chain from normalized within-repertoire ranks of inferred template counts. In a later analysis, generation probabilities were computed with a VDJ recombination model fitted to out-of-frame rearrangements, and the resulting probabilities were checked against IGoR. In a later analysis, hypergeometric tests were used to score TCR-TCR, TCR-HLA and TCR-CMV co-occurrence, with a repertoire-size bias correction applied to TCR pairs. In a later analysis, false discovery rates were estimated by permuting HLA or CMV assignments 20 times. In a later analysis, co-occurring TCRs were grouped with DBSCAN, and TCRdist sequence similarity was added when clustering was performed within HLA-allele-positive subsets. Co-occurrence clustering excluded repertoires with fewer than 30,000 or more than 120,000 public chains, plus five with anomalous nucleotide sharing. TCRdb took over this immuneACCESS table, retaining in-frame rearrangements with V and J assigned. Such tables are incomplete; in checked studies, under half of the missing clones stem from an unresolved V gene, and the remainder is unexplained. V and J calls and clone size come straight from that table; D and trimming were deduced from the DNA. For this sample there are hundreds of thousands of clones; around 89% appear just once. In total, the top ten clones hold about 1% of the sample.

This record comes from a study of cytomegalovirus exposure and HLA in healthy donors (dated by TCRdb to 2016 to 2017). The study in broad terms: An earlier analysis of roughly 630 of the donors reported roughly 300 Gb of sequence data and 117 million unique TCR beta sequences from some 180 million T cells. An early release that covered some 640 HLA-typed donors contained 300 to 350 gigabases of sequencing data and around 80 million unique TCR sequences. Of the 398 genotyped donors, around 81% fell in the genetic ancestry cluster associated with self-reported Caucasian donors. The aim of the study was to test whether cataloging public T cell receptors could identify signatures of past pathogen exposure. The T cell repertoires of around 730 subjects were profiled by immunosequencing and related to cytomegalovirus serostatus. Along with the approximately 670-subject first cohort, a separate validation cohort of around 120 different subjects was used. To predict cytomegalovirus infection status, the study brought together high-throughput TCR immunosequencing, statistical association of individual TCRs with disease status, and machine learning. To study patterns of TCR occurrence, a later analysis re-analyzed previously published TCR beta repertoires from several hundred donors and added high-resolution HLA genotyping. Rather than drawing on any new phenotypic data, the later analysis identified candidate immune exposures from TCR beta sequences and the way those sequences occurred across donors. In an earlier analysis of a few hundred of the donors, high-throughput TCR beta sequencing was used to judge whether each TCR beta V gene segment behaved as functional or pseudogenic. Donor age, sex, ethnicity and CMV serostatus were compiled alongside the repertoire data. In a later genetic analysis, genome-wide SNP genotypes for about 65% of the 666 donors were used, and that subset was treated as a discovery cohort. Every discovery cohort repertoire had been produced on one sequencing platform. Class I and class II HLA loci were covered by the typing at four-digit resolution. The number of donors typed differed by locus, with about 629-630 for A, B, C, DRB1 and DQB1, roughly 550 for DQA1, approximately 570 for DPA1, and some 450 for DPB1. Four to six DR-DQ haplotypes were handled as single units for association and clustering, since linkage in the cohort was strong. Among about 390 genotyped donors of the cohort, an average of around 240,000 unique TCR beta nucleotide sequences were sequenced per donor, around 20% of them non-productive.

From V the trimming removes 0 bases and from J it removes 3 bases, while the gene matches leave 4 bases of the junction unaccounted for. CDR1 and CDR2 were assigned from the germline V gene as SGDLS and YYNGEE. Spanning cysteine to phenylalanine, the CDR3 consists of 15 amino acids. Only CDR3 DNA remains: 45 bases, in frame from the first base. Overall results and qualifications from the work: Sequencing depth was assumed to be roughly uniform across donors in the presence/absence analyses, though that assumption may not hold. According to a later analysis, parvovirus B19, influenza, CMV and Epstein-Barr virus appeared linked to several top co-occurrence clusters. The classifier was reported to diagnose cytomegalovirus status with high specificity and sensitivity in both the original and validation cohorts. V-gene and J-gene trimming of TCR beta chains was associated with a missense DCLRE1C variant in a later genetic analysis, and the association was replicated in an independent cohort. In a later analysis, HLA-associated TCR beta chains showed more clonal expansion and lower generation probabilities than non-associated chains that were equally common. Because HLA typing was unavailable for some donors at each locus, only the typed subset was used in association tests. The cohort was sequenced for TCR beta chains only, and without alpha or paired-chain data the features that could be detected were limited. While some public TCRs were present in many individuals, most TCR sequences turned up only very rarely across donors. Because counts were too low, approximately 15 rarely observed V segments, including chromosome 9 orphons, were excluded from the earlier analysis of 587 of the donors. According to a later genetic analysis, donors in an Asian-associated ancestry cluster had fewer N-insertions in productive TCRs than the approximately 650-donor mean. Assigning TCR associations to individual alleles was difficult when HLA alleles, especially DR and DQ, strongly co-occurred. It was suggested by the authors that the approach could potentially be generalized to other disease states and immunological phenotypes. An earlier analysis of approximately 530 of the donors showed that most TCR beta V segments appeared in productive rearrangements either about 87% or about 30% of the time, which broadly matched IMGT annotations. A further reported finding was that TCR beta sequences accurately predicted the HLA-A and HLA-B alleles for most subjects in the first cohort. Some IMGT-functional V segments, including TRBV6-2 and TRBV6-3, could not be distinguished by the 87-base-pair reads and were therefore excluded. A later analysis associated 17,000 or so TCR beta sequences with specific HLA alleles at a false discovery rate of 0.05. In the study, approximately 160 TCR beta chains were listed as associated with cytomegalovirus. Linkage disequilibrium might explain the correlated functional status among segregating V segments, but an unknown experimental factor could not be ruled out. In vitro tests confirmed that three of the cytomegalovirus-associated TCR beta chains recognize cytomegalovirus antigens. The only immune exposure information available for the cohort was CMV serostatus. Most CMV-associated TCR beta chains appeared to be HLA-restricted in a later analysis, and the HLA associations seemed to be driven largely by CMV exposure. According to a later analysis, TCR association rates differed among HLA loci, with DRB1 alleles showing the most associated TCRs and HLA-C alleles showing the fewest. The sequencing pipeline was judged likely to have produced a cluster of highly shared sequence variants as a technical artifact.

The cohort consisted of 600 or so healthy bone marrow donors. At the time of sampling, every cohort member was nominally healthy, though immune exposures that went unrecorded were likely present. The donor was CMV seronegative and belonged to the group of 320 or so seronegative cohort members. Every donor gave a peripheral blood sample, and the peripheral blood mononuclear cells from that sample were used for TCR beta sequencing. The Qiagen DNeasy Blood Extraction Kit was used to extract genomic DNA from the blood cell samples. The material sequenced was PBMCs. The receptor's source is a woman aged 18-29 years in good health and CMV-seronegative. The sequence links TRBV9 to TRBJ2-5, and 8 junctional nucleotides match TRBD2. For the CDR3, the sequence is CASSVAAGAKETQYF. In nucleotide form, the sequence is TGTGCCAGCAGCGTAGCAGCGGGGGCCAAAGAGACCCAGTACTTC.